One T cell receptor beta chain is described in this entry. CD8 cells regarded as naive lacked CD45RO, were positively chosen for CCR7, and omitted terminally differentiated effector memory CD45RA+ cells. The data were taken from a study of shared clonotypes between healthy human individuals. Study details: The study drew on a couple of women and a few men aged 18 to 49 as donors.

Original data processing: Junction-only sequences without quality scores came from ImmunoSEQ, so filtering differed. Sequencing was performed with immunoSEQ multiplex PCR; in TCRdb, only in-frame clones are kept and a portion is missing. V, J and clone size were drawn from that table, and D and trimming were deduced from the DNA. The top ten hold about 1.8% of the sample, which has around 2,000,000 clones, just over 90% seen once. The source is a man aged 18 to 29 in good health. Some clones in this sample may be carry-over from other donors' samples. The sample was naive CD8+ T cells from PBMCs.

The DNA of the CDR3 is TGCAGCGCCGAAGAACTAGCGGGAGAGGAAGAGACCCAGTACTTC. This gives the protein CSAEELAGEEETQYF. V and J are TRBV29-1 and TRBJ2-5; the match to TRBD2 covers 11 bases. CDR3 length: 15 residues. The germline V gene has CDR1 SQVTM and CDR2 ANQGSEA. Unmatched junction bases numbered 10, after V lost 7 bases and J lost 3 bases.